This T cell receptor (beta chain) was sequenced in a study of blood T cells in healthy people across ages. Study information: In model experiments, template switching was able to capture about one barcoded beta molecule for every two T cells that were present. The study's findings and limits: In long-lived donors, naive CD4+ cell counts and diversity exceeded those of aged donors.

Regarding this clonotype: As yet, its antigen is unknown.

This CDR3 has 12 residues. CDR1 is MNHEY and CDR2 is SMNVEV in the germline V gene (reference sequence). V was clipped by 5 bases and J by 14 bases, with 13 bases between them. It was with a sample-barcoded 5' primer and a J-beta primer mix that a second PCR of about 6 to 12 cycles was run. One entry per CDR3 protein, called by TCRdb with MiXCR from the 5' RACE reads. The profile shows roughly 2 million distinct CDR3 sequences, 40% to 55% of them singletons. The clonotype comes from a woman aged 40 to 50 in good health. V and J are TRBV27 and TRBJ1-6; D ambiguous. Sequencing was carried out using blood. Written as DNA, the CDR3 is TGTGCCAGCAGTCAAATTGGAATTACCCTCCACTTT. This translates into CASSQIGITLHF.